These 13 T cell receptor beta chains were sequenced from one sample in a study of molecular identifiers for immune sequencing clone quantification (dated by TCRdb to the late 2010s). Libraries were made using PCR. Sequenced on a NextSeq 500. The public reads were reprocessed in TCRdb via fastp at Q25 and MiXCR, keeping in-frame beta chains. Duplicate CDR3 protein sequences are folded into a single record with the most common DNA and genes. The sample has 10,000 to 12,000 distinct CDR3 sequences on record, under 25% of them singletons. More than 1.4% of the sample belongs to the ten largest clones. The sequencing sample was made of naive CD8+ T cells from blood, with Jurkat cell RNA spiked in. The sample's cell subset or site label is to be understood as: FACS-sorted CD8+CD4-CCR7+CD45RA+ naive T cells. The receptors here all came from a human donor in good health. Some libraries in this study had Jurkat cell RNA spiked in.

Notes on this clonotype: Given a much more abundant clone one base away, this may be a read error. The V and J genes are TRBV4-1 and TRBJ2-7, with D maybe TRBD1 (5 bases). The CDR3 loop spans 13 amino acids. CDR1 is MGHRA, CDR2 YSYEKL, per germline. CDR3 DNA: TGCGCCAGCAACCAAGGTACAGGTTACGAGCAGTACTTC. Protein product: CASNQGTGYEQYF.

The chain couples TRBV5-5 to TRBJ2-7; TRBD2 might be the D (5 bases). Trimming left V 4 bases short and J 6 bases short, with 17 bases between. The CDR3 is 14 residues long. Per germline, CDR1 SGHKS and CDR2 YYEKEE (reference sequence). CDR3 protein: CASSMEVRGSEQYF. CDR3 DNA sequence: TGTGCCAGCAGCATGGAGGTCAGAGGATCCGAGCAGTACTTC.

This clonotype appeared many times. This chain links TRBV5-6 with TRBJ2-4; D unclear. The V gene lost 2 bases and the J gene lost 8 bases, with 11 bases spanning the gap. The CDR3 consists of 13 residues. CDR1 is SGHDT and CDR2 is YYEEEE in the germline V gene. CDR3: CASSLPPKDIQYF. In nucleotides, the CDR3 is TGTGCCAGCAGCTTACCGCCAAAGGACATTCAGTACTTC.

This chain uses TRBV4-1 with TRBJ2-7; TRBD1 is a possible D gene (5 bases). V was trimmed by 1 base and J by 0 bases, leaving 13 bases between them. Germline assignment: CDR1 MGHRA and CDR2 YSYEKL. The CDR3 length is 16 residues. DNA of the CDR3: TGCGCCAGCAGCCAAGGGGCACAGGTGCTCTCCTACGAGCAGTACTTC. Its translation: CASSQGAQVLSYEQYF.

This clonotype was found a few times. This chain links TRBV18 with TRBJ2-7; 9 bases line up with TRBD1. CDR3 length equals 13 residues. With 9 bases clipped from V and 6 bases from J, the junction kept 9 bases outside the gene matches. CDR1 and CDR2 from the germline V gene are KGHSH and LQKENI. The CDR3 coding sequence is TGTGCCAGTTCTGGGACAGGGCCGCCCGAGCAGTACTTC. It codes for CASSGTGPPEQYF.

For this clonotype: A junction boundary mismatches the germline segment, possibly from a read error. V and J are TRBV28 and TRBJ2-7; 11 bases map to TRBD2. CDR3 length: 16 residues. Germline lookup yields CDR1 MDHEN and CDR2 SYDVKM. CDR3 residues: CASSLFTSGGLYEQDF. Written as DNA, the CDR3 is TGTGCCAGCAGTTTATTTACTAGCGGGGGACTCTACGAGCAGGACTTC. Variable domain in full (rest from reference TRBV28 and TRBJ2-7): DVKVTQSSRYLVKRTGEKVFLECVQDMDHENMFWYRQDPGLGLRLIYFSYDVKMKEKGDIPEGYSVSREKKERFSLILESASTNQTSMYLCASSLFTSGGLYEQDFGPGTRLTVT.

Regarding this clonotype: Given a much more abundant clone one base away, this may be a read error. The gene calls are TRBV4-3 and TRBJ2-7; perhaps TRBD2 as D (6 bases). Germline V gene lookup returns CDR1 LGHNA and CDR2 YSLEER. This CDR3 comprises 14 residues. DNA of the CDR3: TGCGCCAGCAGCCAAGTAGGGACGGGGGACGAGCGGTACTTC. Residues: CASSQVGTGDERYF.

Comments on this clonotype: The CDR3 does not end in the conserved phenylalanine or tryptophan, so this is likely a read error. The J gene is TRBJ1-1, the V gene TRBV6-6, with TRBD1 identical over 7 bases. CDR1 is MNHNY and CDR2 is SVGAGI in the germline V gene (reference sequence). The CDR3 spans 14 residues. In DNA form, the CDR3 reads TGTGCTACCGGGGTCTGGGACAGGAACACTGAAGCTTTCCTT. Amino acids: CATGVWDRNTEAFL.

This clonotype counts as medium-sized. The J gene is TRBJ2-1, the V gene TRBV12-3 or TRBV12-4; 11 bases are shared with TRBD2. With 6 bases clipped from V and 5 bases from J, the junction kept 6 bases outside the gene matches. The CDR3 totals 15 residues. CDR3 sequence reads: CASSFSGGADNEQFF. As DNA, the CDR3 is TGTGCCAGCAGCTTTAGCGGGGGGGCGGACAATGAGCAGTTCTTC.

By frequency in the sample, this clonotype is medium-sized. A read error may produce the germline difference seen at one junction end. The genes are TRBV4-2 and TRBJ2-3, with D uncertain. Germline-derived CDR1 and CDR2 are LGHNA and YNFKEQ. The CDR3 loop spans 16 amino acids. CDR3 coding DNA: TGCGCCAGCAGCCAAGCGTTAGAGTCTAGCACAGATACGCAGTATTTT. It codes for CASSQALESSTDTQYF.

A remark on this clonotype: A much bigger clone sits one base away, suggesting this may be a read error. A read error is likely, as this CDR3 ends without the conserved phenylalanine or tryptophan. The chain uses TRBV11-2 and TRBJ2-1; D unresolved. V dropped 1 base and J dropped 4 bases, with 5 bases sitting between them. This CDR3 is 13 amino acids long. CDR1 and CDR2 from the germline V gene are SGHAT and FQNNGV. Here the CDR3 reads CASSLVWYNEQFL. The CDR3 DNA follows: TGTGCCAGCAGCTTAGTGTGGTACAATGAGCAGTTCCTC.

With respect to this clonotype: A read error may produce the germline difference seen at one junction end. This chain uses TRBV20-1 with TRBJ1-5, with TRBD1 matching over 11 bases. Germline lookup yields CDR1 DFQATT and CDR2 SNEGSKA (reference sequence). The CDR3 spans 14 residues. CDR3 amino acids: CSVRVGQGVQPQHF. CDR3 coding DNA: TGCAGTGTTAGAGTGGGACAGGGGGTTCAGCCCCAGCATTTT.

This clonotype turned up a few times. The chain has TRBV7-9 and TRBJ2-7; TRBD1 agrees at 9 bases. V shed 5 bases and J 5 bases; nucleotides not matched to a gene: 7. The germline V gene has CDR1 SEHNR and CDR2 FQNEAQ (reference sequence). CDR3 length: 14 residues. The DNA for the CDR3 is TGTGCCAGCAGCGAGGGACAGGGTCTCCACGAGCAGTACTTC. Its translation is CASSEGQGLHEQYF.